The clone carrying this T cell receptor beta chain was picked up a small number of times. Time point meaning: patch test 2, 6 weeks after DPC sensitization. The treatment was: therapeutic diphenylcyclopropenone sensitization with weekly scalp DPC. Unfractionated whole blood was the source from which total RNA was extracted. The sample belongs to a study of human T cells and chemical hapten exposure. Germline CDR1 MNHEY, CDR2 SVGEGT. CDR3 length equals 15 residues. V lost 6 bases and J lost 0, with 12 bases in between. Each CDR3 protein gets one entry after TCRdb re-called the RACE reads with MiXCR. The sample includes 85,000 or so distinct CDR3 sequences, more than 9% of them seen just once.

The J gene is TRBJ1-5, the V gene TRBV6-2 or TRBV6-3; D is ambiguous. The material was whole blood, obtained in connection with sensitization to the hapten diphenylcyclopropenone (DPC). The receptor's source is a man younger than 35 with alopecia areata. Some clones in this sample may be carry-over from other donors' samples. CDR3 amino acids: CASSRTGDSNQPQHF. The CDR3 DNA reads TGTGCCAGCAGCAGAACCGGGGATAGCAATCAGCCCCAGCATTTT.